This is a list of T cell receptor beta chains from one sample in a study of T cell responses to AZD1222 COVID-19 vaccine. The assay was immunoSEQ multiplex PCR, and TCRdb's table has in-frame clones only and misses some. The data show roughly 130,000 clones, with about 94% seen just once and roughly 6.6% held by the top ten. The input for sequencing was peripheral blood, taken on day 0 of AZD1222 vaccination. The receptors were sampled from an adult in good health. Both conserved end residues are part of each CDR3. The D gene is left open where the match is weak. A row's size may be missing; if present it is once, few, many or a size class.

.	TRBV4-1	TRBJ1-1	.	TGCGCCAGCAGCCAAGACGAGGGTATAGGGACTGAAGCTTTCTTT	CASSQDEGIGTEAFF
.	TRBV19	TRBJ2-7	TRBD1	TGTGCCAGTAGTACCGGACAGGCCCCCGGCTACGAGCAGTACTTC	CASSTGQAPGYEQYF
.	TRBV5-3	TRBJ1-6	TRBD1	TGTGCCAGAAGCGCGGGACAGGGGGCGTTTATAGAGAAAAATTCACCCCTCCACTTT	CARSAGQGAFIEKNSPLHF
.	TRBV10-2	TRBJ1-2	TRBD1	TGCGCCAGCAACCCCTTTACAGGGGGACTAATTGGCTACACCTTC	CASNPFTGGLIGYTF
.	TRBV5-1	TRBJ2-1	TRBD1	TGCGCCAGCAGCTTGGGTACAGGGGGGTACAATGAGCAGTTCTTC	CASSLGTGGYNEQFF
.	TRBV18	TRBJ1-2	TRBD1	TGTGCCAGCTCACCGGGACAGGGGGTTAACTATGGCTACACCTTC	CASSPGQGVNYGYTF
.	TRBV15	TRBJ2-2	.	TGTGCCACCAGCAGAGCGGGGAGGACCGGGGAGCTGTTTTTT	CATSRAGRTGELFF
.	TRBV7-9	TRBJ2-1	.	TGTGCCAGCAGTCTCGCTACGATCGATGAGCAGTTCTTC	CASSLATIDEQFF
.	TRBV4-1	TRBJ2-7	TRBD2	TGCGCCAGCAGCCTCGCAGCGGGAGGAAACGAGCAGTACTTC	CASSLAAGGNEQYF
.	TRBV13	TRBJ2-2	.	TGTGCCAGCACCTTTGGGACAACGAACACCGGGGAGCTGTTTTTT	CASTFGTTNTGELFF
.	TRBV6-5	TRBJ1-1	.	TGTGCCAGCAGACGAACGGGGAGCTCTGAAGCTTTCTTT	CASRRTGSSEAFF
.	TRBV7-8	TRBJ1-3	.	TGTGCCAGCAGCCCCCAGGCTGGAAACACCATATATTTT	CASSPQAGNTIYF
.	TRBV29-1	TRBJ1-2	.	TGCAGCGTCCAAGGGCTTCGGGATGGCTACACCTTC	CSVQGLRDGYTF
once	TRBV7-9	TRBJ2-6	TRBD1	TGTGCCACCGTGACAGGGTCACGCGAATCTGGGGCCAACGTCCTGACTTTC	CATVTGSRESGANVLTF
once	TRBV27	TRBJ1-1	.	TGTGCCAGCAGTCAGGGAACGCAGACTGAAGCTTTCTTT	CASSQGTQTEAFF
once	TRBV11-2	TRBJ2-3	.	TGTGCCAGCAGCGTGACTATCCAAATGCCCGGGGATACGCAGTATTTT	CASSVTIQMPGDTQYF
.	TRBV5-1	TRBJ1-1	.	TGCGCCAGCAGCTTGGAGGGAAGAGGGCCGAACACTGAAGCTTTCTTT	CASSLEGRGPNTEAFF
.	TRBV29-1	TRBJ2-3	.	TGCAGCGTTGATGGGCCGGGTTCGGATACGCAGTATTTT	CSVDGPGSDTQYF
once	TRBV19	TRBJ1-4	.	TGTGCCAGTAGTCCTGGACGGACTAATGAAAAACTGTTTTTT	CASSPGRTNEKLFF
.	TRBV12-3/TRBV12-4	TRBJ1-5	.	TGTGCCAGCAGTCGGAAGTGGAATCAGCCCCAGCATTTT	CASSRKWNQPQHF
.	TRBV2	TRBJ1-1	.	TGTGCCAGCATTCAAGAGGTGGGCACTGAAGCTTTCTTT	CASIQEVGTEAFF
once	TRBV3-1/TRBV3-2	TRBJ1-6	TRBD1	TGTGCCAGCTCGCTGGGGGACAGGGGACCCCTCCACTTT	CASSLGDRGPLHF
.	TRBV6-2/TRBV6-3	TRBJ1-1	TRBD1	TGTGCCAGCAGTTACGCCCTTGGGCAGGGGGCTCCGAACACTGAAGCTTTCTTT	CASSYALGQGAPNTEAFF
once	TRBV5-1	TRBJ1-1	TRBD1	TGCGCCAGCAGCTTGAAGACACAGGGGGCGAGTGAAGCTTTCTTT	CASSLKTQGASEAFF
.	TRBV19	TRBJ1-2	TRBD1	TGTGCCAGTAGTCCCTCGATTGAGACAGGGAAGGGCTACACCTTC	CASSPSIETGKGYTF
once	TRBV28	TRBJ2-3	TRBD2	TGTGCCAGCAGCTCCGGACTAGCGGGGACAGATACGCAGTATTTT	CASSSGLAGTDTQYF
.	TRBV7-9	TRBJ1-3	.	TGTGCCAGCAGCCGGAACAGGGATCAAAACACCATATATTTT	CASSRNRDQNTIYF
.	TRBV3-1/TRBV3-2	TRBJ2-2	.	TGTGCCAGCAGCCCCACCTATGAGGAGCTGTTTTTT	CASSPTYEELFF
.	TRBV5-1	TRBJ2-1	TRBD2	TGCGCCAGCAGCTTGCGGGCGGGAGGTTTAAATGAGCAGTTCTTC	CASSLRAGGLNEQFF
.	TRBV18	TRBJ2-7	.	TGTGCCAGCTCACCCACCCAACGGGCAGGGGACGAGCAGTACTTC	CASSPTQRAGDEQYF
.	TRBV28	TRBJ1-6	.	TGTGCCAGCAGCTACCTCGTGACATCATATAATTCACCCCTCCACTTT	CASSYLVTSYNSPLHF
.	TRBV5-4	TRBJ2-1	.	TGTGCCAGCGGGCCCCCCGGGCCCTACAATGAGCAGTTCTTC	CASGPPGPYNEQFF
.	TRBV7-9	TRBJ2-5	.	TGTGCCAGCAGCTTATGGGGGCGGGACACTGCGTACCAAGAGACCCAGTACTTC	CASSLWGRDTAYQETQYF
.	TRBV18	TRBJ1-5	.	TGTGCCAGCTCAGACGACAGGACCAAGCCCCAGCATTTT	CASSDDRTKPQHF
.	TRBV7-9	TRBJ2-5	TRBD2	TGTGCCAGCAGCTTAGGAGCGGGAGTGGTGGGAGAGACCCAGTACTTC	CASSLGAGVVGETQYF
many	TRBV7-9	TRBJ2-7	TRBD2	TGTGCCAGCAGCAACCCCTTAGCGGGAGGCCTCTCCTACGAGCAGTACTTC	CASSNPLAGGLSYEQYF